This T cell receptor beta chain is drawn from a study of cytomegalovirus exposure and HLA in healthy donors. The junction had 8 bases not matched to a gene; V was cut back by 2 bases and J by 9 bases. The CDR3 length is 15 residues. In germline, CDR1 is MGHDK, CDR2 SYGVNS. This clone was detected only a few times. The table came from immunoSEQ multiplex PCR; TCRdb's copy has only in-frame clones and leaves some out. The repertoire holds about 110,000 clones, with under 85% as singletons. Input material: PBMCs. The rearrangement links TRBV25-1 to TRBJ2-1, with TRBD1 identical over 9 bases. This clonotype originated in a woman under 30 in good health and CMV-seronegative. CDR3 sequence (DNA): TGTGCCAGCAGTGAACGGGACAGGGACTACGGTGAGCAGTTCTTC. It encodes CASSERDRDYGEQFF.